This TCR beta chain was captured in a study of blood T cell repertoires in COVID-19. Overall study: Italy, Spain and the United States were the sources of the convalescent and acute COVID-19 samples. From T cells, B-cell-depleted T cells, or PBMCs came the material, which was cDNA or gDNA.

Assay: immunoSEQ multiplex PCR; the TCRdb copy retains only in-frame clones and omits some. Altogether 150,000 to 200,000 clones are present, 81% being singletons, with the ten largest covering approximately 12%. During active infection, Seattle patients enrolled and were then monitored through disease. CDR1 and CDR2 (germline): PRHDT, FYEKMQ (reference sequence). The CDR3 has 14 amino acids. Trimming at V came to 0 bases and at J to 3 bases, leaving 1 base not matched to a gene. This receptor was identified in an elderly woman with COVID-19, enrolled during active disease. The sample taken for sequencing was peripheral blood. This chain uses TRBV13 with TRBJ2-7; TRBD2 agrees at 8 bases. In DNA form, the CDR3 reads TGTGCCAGCAGCTTAGGACTAGCGGTCTACGAGCAGTACTTC. Translated: CASSLGLAVYEQYF.